Listed below are T cell receptor beta chains from one sample, sequenced in a study of metastatic and nonmetastatic thyroid tumors. TCRdb re-analyzed the PCR reads using MiXCR. The table lists under 50,000 clones, 18% of them singletons. Sequences were obtained from tumor tissue. These receptors came from a female donor with papillary thyroid cancer or a benign thyroid nodule (not recorded which). Some clones in this sample may be carry-over from other donors' samples. CDR3s include the opening cysteine and the closing phenylalanine or tryptophan. The D gene is left open where the match is weak. Size tells how often a clone was seen (once, few, many) or the class of an expanded clone, and some rows leave it out.

J gene,D gene,clone size,V gene,CDR3 DNA,CDR3 protein
TRBJ1-5,NA,many,TRBV18,TGTGCCAGCTCCCGTGACACGTATAGCAATCAGCCCCAGCATTTT,CASSRDTYSNQPQHF
TRBJ1-6,TRBD1,many,TRBV6-4,TGTGCCAGCAGTGACGACAGGGGAAAGAGTGACTATAATTCACCCCTCCACTTT,CASSDDRGKSDYNSPLHF
TRBJ2-7,TRBD2,many,TRBV25-1,TGTGCCAGCAGTGAATCGGCTAGCGGGAGCTACGAGCAGTACTTC,CASSESASGSYEQYF
TRBJ2-7,NA,NA,TRBV11-1,TGTGCCAGCAGCTTATCGCGGGAAAACGAGCAGTACTTC,CASSLSRENEQYF
TRBJ1-6,TRBD1,many,TRBV7-2,TGTGCCAGCAGCTCACAAGGACAGGGGACCAATTCACCCCTCCACTTT,CASSSQGQGTNSPLHF
TRBJ1-1,NA,NA,TRBV28,TGTGCCAGCGGTTACGGGGCCTCGAACACTGAAGCTTTCTTT,CASGYGASNTEAFF
TRBJ2-7,NA,many,TRBV7-9,TGTGCCAGCAGCTTAGCTATGGGGGATGAGCAGTACTTC,CASSLAMGDEQYF
TRBJ1-1,NA,many,TRBV29-1,TGCAGCGTTGGGGACGGACTGAACACTGAAGCTTTCTTT,CSVGDGLNTEAFF
TRBJ1-1,NA,many,TRBV10-3,TGTGCCATCATGGGGCAGGGGAACACTGAAGCTTTCTTT,CAIMGQGNTEAFF
TRBJ2-3,NA,many,TRBV20-1,TGCAGTGCCGGAGGGGCTAGCACAGATACGCAGTATTTT,CSAGGASTDTQYF
TRBJ2-1,NA,NA,TRBV19,TGTGCCAGTAGTATGGTGAGAGGGAGCGTCTCCTACAATGAGCAGTTCTTC,CASSMVRGSVSYNEQFF
TRBJ1-1,NA,NA,TRBV27,TGCGCCAGCAGTTTAGTCCAGGGCAATAACACTGAAGCTTTCTTT,CASSLVQGNNTEAFF
TRBJ1-6,NA,many,TRBV2,TGTGCCAGCAGTGAGAACGGCTTACATAATTCACCCCTCCACTTT,CASSENGLHNSPLHF
TRBJ1-1,TRBD1,many,TRBV6-1,TGTGCCAGCACTGGAGGGGGCTTTACTGAAGCTTTCTTT,CASTGGGFTEAFF
TRBJ2-5,NA,NA,TRBV5-1,TGCGCCAGCACCCCGGGGGGACACCAAGAGACCTATTACTTC,CASTPGGHQETYYF
TRBJ2-7,NA,NA,TRBV27,TGTGCCAGCACTACCTTCGGTGGGCCTTACGAGCAGTACTTC,CASTTFGGPYEQYF
TRBJ2-1,TRBD2,many,TRBV6-6,TGTGCCAGCAGTTACTCGATCTTCCCGGGACTAGCGGGACCTAAGCAGTTCTTC,CASSYSIFPGLAGPKQFF
TRBJ1-4,TRBD1,few,TRBV27,TGTGCCAGCAAGACGACAGGGATGGATAACGCTAATGAAAAACTGTTTTTT,CASKTTGMDNANEKLFF
TRBJ2-7,NA,many,TRBV5-1,TGCGCCAGCAGCCCCCCTTCCGACGAGCAGTACTTC,CASSPPSDEQYF
TRBJ2-1,TRBD2,many,TRBV27,TGTGCCAGCAGGCGCGGCGGGAGGGCGGGCAATGAGCAGTTCTTC,CASRRGGRAGNEQFF
TRBJ1-2,TRBD1,few,TRBV12-3/TRBV12-4,TGTGCCAGCAGTCCCGGACAGGGATATGGCTACACCTTC,CASSPGQGYGYTF
TRBJ2-7,NA,many,TRBV9,TGTGCCAGCAGCGTAGCCTCTAGCAGTACCTACGAGCAGTACTTC,CASSVASSSTYEQYF
TRBJ2-3,NA,medium-sized,TRBV11-2,TGTGCCAGCAGCGGTCACTCTAGGGCAGATACGCAGTATTTT,CASSGHSRADTQYF
TRBJ1-2,NA,NA,TRBV11-1,TGTGCCAGCAGCTTATCTAACGGGTGGTTGGTGGATGGCTACACCTTC,CASSLSNGWLVDGYTF
TRBJ2-1,TRBD1,many,TRBV5-1,TGCGCTAGCAGTGTACTTTCGGGACAGGGGGTATACAATGAGCAGTTCTTC,CASSVLSGQGVYNEQFF
TRBJ1-6,NA,many,TRBV5-1,TGCGCCAGCAGCTGGGACCCGACGAGCTCCTATAATTCACCCCTCCACTTT,CASSWDPTSSYNSPLHF
TRBJ1-2,NA,once,TRBV3-1,TGTGCCGGCCTACAGGGAGTCTATGGCTACACCTTC,CAGLQGVYGYTF
TRBJ1-1,NA,many,TRBV11-2,TGTGCCAGCAGCTTTCGGGAGAACACTGAAGCTTTCTTT,CASSFRENTEAFF
TRBJ1-6,NA,few,TRBV6-1,TGTGCCAGCAGTGAACAGCTTTATTCACCCCTCCACTTT,CASSEQLYSPLHF
TRBJ2-1,TRBD1,many,TRBV19,TGTGCCAGTATGAGGGGACAGGGCTACAATGAGCAGTTCTTC,CASMRGQGYNEQFF
TRBJ2-3,TRBD2,many,TRBV7-2,TGTGCCAGCAGCTTGGTGGCTAGCGGGACAGATACGCAGTATTTT,CASSLVASGTDTQYF
TRBJ2-7,NA,NA,TRBV28,TGTGCCAGCATGCGCCATCGGAACCCGGGGGAGCAGTACTTC,CASMRHRNPGEQYF
TRBJ2-1,NA,NA,TRBV7-7,TGTGCCAGCAGCTTAGGCCCATACAATGAGCAGTTCTTC,CASSLGPYNEQFF
TRBJ2-3,NA,NA,TRBV5-6,TGTGCCAGCAGCTTGGCCGGGGCAGATACGCAGTATTTT,CASSLAGADTQYF
TRBJ1-2,TRBD1,few,TRBV19,TGTGCCAGTATGGGGACAGGCGTAGTCCGGGGCTACACCTTC,CASMGTGVVRGYTF
TRBJ2-3,TRBD1,many,TRBV11-1,TGTGCCAGCAGCGCCCGACAGGGACAGAGCACAGATACGCAGTATTTT,CASSARQGQSTDTQYF
TRBJ1-2,NA,few,TRBV2,TGTGCCAGCAATATACAGCGCAACCCAACCTATGGCTACACCTTC,CASNIQRNPTYGYTF
TRBJ2-3,NA,many,TRBV12-5,TGTGCTAGTGGTTTGCTAGGAGCTGGCGATACGCAGTATTTT,CASGLLGAGDTQYF
TRBJ2-3,TRBD2,many,TRBV7-8,TGTGCCAGCAGCTTAGCGCGCGGGAGGCGGGCAGATACGCAGTATTTT,CASSLARGRRADTQYF
TRBJ1-2,NA,many,TRBV9,TGTGCCAGCAGCGTAGTAGGGTCGCCCTTCTATGGCTACACCTTC,CASSVVGSPFYGYTF
TRBJ2-5,TRBD2,many,TRBV24-1,TGTGCCACCAGTGATTATACAGCGGGATTACTAGAGACCCAGTACTTC,CATSDYTAGLLETQYF
TRBJ1-2,NA,NA,TRBV30,TGTGCCTGGAGTGTATGGGCAGGCCTTGGCTATGGCTACACCTTC,CAWSVWAGLGYGYTF
TRBJ2-3,TRBD2,NA,TRBV7-1,TGTGCCAGCAGCATCAAGACTAGCGGGAGCTCCACTAGCACAGATACGCAGTATTTT,CASSIKTSGSSTSTDTQYF
TRBJ1-5,NA,many,TRBV6-1,TGTGCCAGCAGTTTCGGGACCTATCAGCCCCAGCATTTT,CASSFGTYQPQHF
TRBJ1-4,NA,many,TRBV3-1,TGTGCCAGCAGCCAGGACCTGAGGGGGGCCGGAAAACTGTTTTTT,CASSQDLRGAGKLFF
TRBJ2-2,NA,many,TRBV7-8,TGTGCCAGCAGCTTATATCAACTAACCGGGGAGCTGTTTTTT,CASSLYQLTGELFF
TRBJ1-1,NA,few,TRBV18,TGTGCCAGCTCACCGACGCAGACAGGTGAAGCTTTCTTT,CASSPTQTGEAFF
TRBJ1-3,NA,medium-sized,TRBV15,TGTGCCACCAGCAGAGGGGGGACCACCGGGGGAAACACCATATATTTT,CATSRGGTTGGNTIYF
TRBJ1-1,NA,many,TRBV11-1,TGTGCCAGCAGCTCCACTCTTGGCCAACCCTGGGACACTGAAGCTTTCTTT,CASSSTLGQPWDTEAFF
TRBJ2-5,NA,many,TRBV12-3/TRBV12-4,TGTGCCAGCAGCCCCGGACAGACCCAGTACTTC,CASSPGQTQYF
TRBJ1-1,NA,NA,TRBV3-1,TGTGCCAGCGGCCAAGGTAGAGGGAGGGGCACTGAAGCTTTCTTT,CASGQGRGRGTEAFF
TRBJ2-7,NA,NA,TRBV20-1,TGCAGTGTTAGAGGGGGGCGCAGTCTAGAAGAGCAGTACTTC,CSVRGGRSLEEQYF
TRBJ1-1,NA,NA,TRBV12-3/TRBV12-4,TGTGCCAGCAGGACAACCACCCCGAACACTGAGGATTTCTTT,CASRTTTPNTEDFF